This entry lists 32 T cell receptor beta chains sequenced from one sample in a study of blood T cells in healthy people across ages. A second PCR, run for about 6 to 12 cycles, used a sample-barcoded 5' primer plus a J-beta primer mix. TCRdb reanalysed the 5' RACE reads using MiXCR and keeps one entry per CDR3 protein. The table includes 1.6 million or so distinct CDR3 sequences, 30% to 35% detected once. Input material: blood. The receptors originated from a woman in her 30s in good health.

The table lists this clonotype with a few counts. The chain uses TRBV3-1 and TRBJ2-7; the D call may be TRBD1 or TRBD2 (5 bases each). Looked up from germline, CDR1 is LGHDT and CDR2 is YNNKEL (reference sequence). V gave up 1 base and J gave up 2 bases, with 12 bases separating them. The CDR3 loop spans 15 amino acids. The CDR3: CASSQGGTAPYEQYF. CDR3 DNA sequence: TGTGCCAGCAGCCAAGGAGGGACCGCTCCCTACGAGCAGTACTTC.

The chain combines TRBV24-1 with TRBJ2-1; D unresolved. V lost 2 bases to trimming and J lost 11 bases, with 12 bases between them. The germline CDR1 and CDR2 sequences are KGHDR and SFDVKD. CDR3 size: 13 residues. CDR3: CATSDSSTQKQFF. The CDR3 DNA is TGTGCCACCAGTGATTCAAGTACCCAAAAGCAGTTCTTC.

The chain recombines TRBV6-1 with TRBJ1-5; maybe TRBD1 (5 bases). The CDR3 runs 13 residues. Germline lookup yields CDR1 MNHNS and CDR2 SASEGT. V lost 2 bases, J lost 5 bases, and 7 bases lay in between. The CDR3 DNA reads TGTGCCAGCAGTGAATTGGGGCATCAGCCCCAGCATTTT. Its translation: CASSELGHQPQHF.

CDR3 amino acids: CAISPVLAGGGPDTQYF. The CDR3 DNA reads as TGTGCCATCAGTCCCGTTCTAGCGGGGGGCGGCCCAGATACGCAGTATTTT. The chain links TRBV10-3 to TRBJ2-3; 11 nucleotides line up with TRBD2. Germline V CDR1 and CDR2: ENHRY, SYGVKD. The CDR3 totals 17 residues. V dropped 5 bases and J dropped 4; count of bases not matched to a gene: 11.

This CDR3 is CTSSQVCMTDTQYF. The CDR3 region has the DNA TGCACCAGCAGCCAAGTCTGCATGACAGATACGCAGTATTTT. The chain joins TRBV1 to TRBJ2-3. TRBV1 is labeled a pseudogene. CDR3 length: 14 amino acids.

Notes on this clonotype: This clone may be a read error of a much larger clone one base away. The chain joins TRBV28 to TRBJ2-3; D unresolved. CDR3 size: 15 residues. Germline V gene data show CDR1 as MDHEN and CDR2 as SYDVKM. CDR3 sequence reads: CASGFELPRTDTQYF. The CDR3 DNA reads TGTGCCAGCGGTTTCGAACTCCCTCGCACAGATACGCAGTATTTT.

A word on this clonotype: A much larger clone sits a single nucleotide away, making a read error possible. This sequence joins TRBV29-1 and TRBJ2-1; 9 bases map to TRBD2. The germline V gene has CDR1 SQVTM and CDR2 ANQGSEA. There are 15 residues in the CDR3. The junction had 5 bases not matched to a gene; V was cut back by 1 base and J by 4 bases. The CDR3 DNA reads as TGCAGCGTTGAAGTGGCTAGCGGGAAATACAATGAGCAGTTCTTC. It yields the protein CSVEVASGKYNEQFF.

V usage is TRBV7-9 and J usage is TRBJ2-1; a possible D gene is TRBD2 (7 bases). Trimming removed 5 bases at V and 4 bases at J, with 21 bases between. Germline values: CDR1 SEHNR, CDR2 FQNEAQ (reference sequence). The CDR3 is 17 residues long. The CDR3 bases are TGTGCCAGCAGCGTTAGCGAAACTAGGGGGGGTTACAATGAGCAGTTCTTC. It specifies CASSVSETRGGYNEQFF.

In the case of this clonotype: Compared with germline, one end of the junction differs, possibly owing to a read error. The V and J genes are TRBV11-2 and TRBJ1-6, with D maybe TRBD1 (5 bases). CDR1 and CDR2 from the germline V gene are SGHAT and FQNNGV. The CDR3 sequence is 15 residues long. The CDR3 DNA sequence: TGTGCCGGCAGCTTAGCTCAGGGACCTATGTCACCCCTCCACTTT. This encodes CAGSLAQGPMSPLHF.

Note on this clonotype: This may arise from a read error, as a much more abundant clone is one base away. The CDR3 DNA sequence: TGCAGTGCTAGAGTAGCACCTACTAGCGGGTTCTGCGATGAGCAGTTCTTC. Translating gives CSARVAPTSGFCDEQFF. The chain links TRBV20-1 to TRBJ2-1; 9 nucleotides agree with TRBD2. The germline V gene has CDR1 DFQATT and CDR2 SNEGSKA (reference sequence). The CDR3 runs to 17 residues. After removal of 1 base from V and 8 bases from J, the junction contained 15 bases not matched to a gene.

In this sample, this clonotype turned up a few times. CDR3 nucleotide sequence: TGTGCCAGCAGAGGGACTAGTCCCCTCGAGCAGTACTTC. Residues: CASRGTSPLEQYF. This rearrangement joins TRBV6-2 or TRBV6-3 to TRBJ2-7, with 8 bases lining up with TRBD2. Germline loops: CDR1 MNHEY, CDR2 SVGEGT. The CDR3 totals 13 residues. V gave up 6 bases and J gave up 6 bases; unmatched junction bases: 7.

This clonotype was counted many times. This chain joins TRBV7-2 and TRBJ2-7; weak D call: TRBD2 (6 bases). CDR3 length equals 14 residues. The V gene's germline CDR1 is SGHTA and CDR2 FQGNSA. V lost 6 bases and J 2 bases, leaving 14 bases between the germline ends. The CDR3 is CASSFGGLTYEQYF. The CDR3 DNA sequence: TGTGCCAGCAGTTTCGGGGGACTGACCTACGAGCAGTACTTC.

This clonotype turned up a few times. The CDR3, as DNA: TGTGCCAGCAGCTTTACAAACAGGGTCCTGGGGTACTACGAGCAGTACTTC. It encodes CASSFTNRVLGYYEQYF. V usage is TRBV27 and J usage is TRBJ2-7, with D maybe TRBD1 (6 bases). The CDR3 runs 17 residues. Germline V gene lookup returns CDR1 MNHEY and CDR2 SMNVEV (reference sequence). The V and J ends lost 6 bases and 3 bases respectively, with 24 bases between them.

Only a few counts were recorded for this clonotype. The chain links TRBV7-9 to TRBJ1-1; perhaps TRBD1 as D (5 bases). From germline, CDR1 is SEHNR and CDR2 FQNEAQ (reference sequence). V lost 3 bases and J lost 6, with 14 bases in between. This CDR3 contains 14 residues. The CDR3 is CASSLGRVDSEAFF. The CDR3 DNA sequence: TGTGCCAGCAGCTTGGGCAGGGTGGATTCTGAAGCTTTCTTT.

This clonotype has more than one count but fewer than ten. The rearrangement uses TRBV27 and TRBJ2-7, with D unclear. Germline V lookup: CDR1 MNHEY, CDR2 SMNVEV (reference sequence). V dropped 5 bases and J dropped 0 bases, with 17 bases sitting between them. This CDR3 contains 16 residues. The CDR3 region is CASSPSFGSYSYEQYF. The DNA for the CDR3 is TGTGCCAGCAGTCCGTCCTTCGGCAGCTACTCCTACGAGCAGTACTTC.

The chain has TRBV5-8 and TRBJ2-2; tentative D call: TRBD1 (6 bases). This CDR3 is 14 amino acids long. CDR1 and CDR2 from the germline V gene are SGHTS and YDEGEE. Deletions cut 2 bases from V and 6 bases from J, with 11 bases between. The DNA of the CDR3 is TGTGCCAGCAGCTTCAACAGGGCTGCCGGGGAGCTGTTTTTT. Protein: CASSFNRAAGELFF.

This CDR3 reads CASSSASGGTNTGELFF. CDR3 in DNA: TGTGCCAGCAGTTCCGCTAGCGGGGGGACGAACACCGGGGAGCTGTTTTTT. This chain joins TRBV27 and TRBJ2-2, with 11 bases aligning to TRBD2. The CDR3 has 17 amino acids. Germline V CDR1 and CDR2: MNHEY, SMNVEV (reference sequence). V shed 4 bases and J 0 bases; nucleotides not matched to a gene: 4.

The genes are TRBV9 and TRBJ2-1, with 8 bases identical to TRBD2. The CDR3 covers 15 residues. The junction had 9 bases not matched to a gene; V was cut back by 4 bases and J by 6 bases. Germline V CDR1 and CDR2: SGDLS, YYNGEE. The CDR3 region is CASSSIAGPLNEQFF. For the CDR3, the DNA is TGTGCCAGCAGCTCCATAGCGGGACCCCTCAATGAGCAGTTCTTC.

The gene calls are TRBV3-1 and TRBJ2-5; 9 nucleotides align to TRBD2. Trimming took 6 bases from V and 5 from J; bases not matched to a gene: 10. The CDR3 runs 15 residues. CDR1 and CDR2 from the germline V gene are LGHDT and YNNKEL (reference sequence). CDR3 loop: CASRTEAGGGETQYF. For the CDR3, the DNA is TGTGCCAGCAGGACCGAAGCGGGGGGCGGGGAGACCCAGTACTTC.

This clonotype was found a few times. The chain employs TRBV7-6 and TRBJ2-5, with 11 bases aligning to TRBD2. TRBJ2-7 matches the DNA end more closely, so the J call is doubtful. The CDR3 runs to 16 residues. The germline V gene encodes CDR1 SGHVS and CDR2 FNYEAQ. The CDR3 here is CASSLSGLAGRYEQYF. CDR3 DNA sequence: TGTGCCAGCAGCTTATCCGGACTAGCGGGTCGCTACGAGCAGTACTTC.

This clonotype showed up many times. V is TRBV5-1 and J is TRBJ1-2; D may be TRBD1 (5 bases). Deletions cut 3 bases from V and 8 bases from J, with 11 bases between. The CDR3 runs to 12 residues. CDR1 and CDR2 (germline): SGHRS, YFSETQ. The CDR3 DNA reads TGCGCCAGCAGCTCGAGGGGCGAGGGCTACACCTTC. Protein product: CASSSRGEGYTF.

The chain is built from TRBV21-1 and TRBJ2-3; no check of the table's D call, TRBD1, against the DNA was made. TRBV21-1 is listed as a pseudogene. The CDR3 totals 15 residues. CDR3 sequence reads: CASSSQGRHTDTQYF. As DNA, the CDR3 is TGTGCCAGCAGCTCTCAGGGGAGGCACACAGATACGCAGTATTTT.

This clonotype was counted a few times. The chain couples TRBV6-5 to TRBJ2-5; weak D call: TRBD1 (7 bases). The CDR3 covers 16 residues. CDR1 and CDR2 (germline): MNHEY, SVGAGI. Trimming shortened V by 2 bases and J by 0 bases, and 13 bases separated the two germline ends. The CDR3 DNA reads TGTGCCAGCAGTTACGGCGGCAGGGGGGACCAAGAGACCCAGTACTTC. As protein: CASSYGGRGDQETQYF.

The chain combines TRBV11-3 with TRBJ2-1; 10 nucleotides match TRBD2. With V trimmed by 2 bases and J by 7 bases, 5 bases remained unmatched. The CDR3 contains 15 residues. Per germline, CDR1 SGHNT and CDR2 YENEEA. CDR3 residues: CASSLSRAGGNEQFF. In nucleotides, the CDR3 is TGTGCCAGCAGCTTATCTCGAGCGGGAGGGAATGAGCAGTTCTTC.

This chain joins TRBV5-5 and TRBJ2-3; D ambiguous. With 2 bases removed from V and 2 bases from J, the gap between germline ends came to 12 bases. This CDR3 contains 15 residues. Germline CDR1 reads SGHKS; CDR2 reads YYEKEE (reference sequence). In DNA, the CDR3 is TGTGCCAGCAGCTTTGGACCGATACTCACAGATACGCAGTATTTT. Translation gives CASSFGPILTDTQYF.

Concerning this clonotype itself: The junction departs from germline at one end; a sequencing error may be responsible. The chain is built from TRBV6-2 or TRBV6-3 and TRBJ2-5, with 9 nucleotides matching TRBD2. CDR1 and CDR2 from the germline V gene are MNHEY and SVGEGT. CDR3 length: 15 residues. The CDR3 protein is CVSSSGGSGGQEQYF. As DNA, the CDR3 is TGTGTCAGCAGTTCCGGAGGAAGCGGGGGGCAAGAGCAGTACTTC.

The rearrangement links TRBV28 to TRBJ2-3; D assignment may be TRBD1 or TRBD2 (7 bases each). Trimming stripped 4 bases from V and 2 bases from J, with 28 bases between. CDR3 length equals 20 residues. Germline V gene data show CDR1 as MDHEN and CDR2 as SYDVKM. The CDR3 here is CASSSPISRTGRDYTDTQYF. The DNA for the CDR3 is TGTGCCAGCAGTTCCCCTATATCCCGGACAGGCAGGGACTACACAGATACGCAGTATTTT.

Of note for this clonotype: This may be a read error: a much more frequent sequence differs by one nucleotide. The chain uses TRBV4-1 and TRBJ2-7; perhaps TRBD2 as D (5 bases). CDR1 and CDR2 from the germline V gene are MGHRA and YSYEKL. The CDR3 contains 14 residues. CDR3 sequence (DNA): TGCGCCAACAGCCAAGATTCGGGGATACGCGAGCAGTACTTC. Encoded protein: CANSQDSGIREQYF.

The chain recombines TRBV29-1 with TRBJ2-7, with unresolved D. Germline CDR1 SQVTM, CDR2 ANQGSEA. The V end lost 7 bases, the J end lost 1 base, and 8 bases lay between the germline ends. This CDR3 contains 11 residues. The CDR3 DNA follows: TGCAGCGGGGTTGAGTCCTACGAGCAGTACTTC. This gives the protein CSGVESYEQYF.

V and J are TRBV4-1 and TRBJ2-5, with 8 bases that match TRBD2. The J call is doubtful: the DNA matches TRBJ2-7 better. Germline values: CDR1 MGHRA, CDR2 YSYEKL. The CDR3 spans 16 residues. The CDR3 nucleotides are TGCGCCAGCAGCCAAGATATGGTAGCGGGGTTCGACGAGCAGTACTTC. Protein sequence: CASSQDMVAGFDEQYF.

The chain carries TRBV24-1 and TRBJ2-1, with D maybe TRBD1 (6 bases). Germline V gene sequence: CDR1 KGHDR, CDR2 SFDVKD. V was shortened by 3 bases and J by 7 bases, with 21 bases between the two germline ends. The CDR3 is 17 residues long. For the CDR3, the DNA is TGTGCCACCAGTGATCCACGCAGGGGAGTGTCATTTAATGAGCAGTTCTTC. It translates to CATSDPRRGVSFNEQFF.

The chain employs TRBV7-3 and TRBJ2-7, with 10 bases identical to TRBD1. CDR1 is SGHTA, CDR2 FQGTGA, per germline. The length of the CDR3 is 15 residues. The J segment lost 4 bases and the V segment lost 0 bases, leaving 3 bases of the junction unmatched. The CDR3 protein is CASSLTPGQGYEQYF. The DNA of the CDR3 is TGTGCCAGCAGCTTAACCCCGGGACAGGGGTACGAGCAGTACTTC.